This T cell receptor (beta chain) originates from a study of shared clonotypes between healthy human individuals (TCRdb year 2020). General notes on the study: A few men and two women, aged 18 to 49 years, made up the cohort. Per donor, three plates each were used for CD4 naive and CD4 memory, two for CD8 naive, and one for CD8 memory. To estimate repertoire size and how much clonotypes are shared between individuals, the study performed deep sequencing of blood TCR repertoires from 4 to 6 healthy adults. Different laboratories and diverse techniques were used to prepare libraries and sequence TCR repertoires, to increase sequencing depth and limit assay-specific biases. Per donor, leukapheresis produced somewhere between about 0.8 and 9.5 billion PBMCs. On the study overall, not on this receptor specifically: Rarefaction of sorted-subset datasets indicated incomplete sequencing despite the large sequencing depth. Naive subsets generally had larger estimated clonotype richness than memory subsets did. When four donors were compared, the shared fraction of clonotypes was about 5.4% for naive CD4, 3.5% for naive CD8, more than 2% for memory CD4, and less than 0.45% for memory CD8. Compared with non-shared clonotypes, the clonotypes found in all four sorted-subset donors had higher generation probabilities. The small number of donors limited the genetic and exposure-history diversity represented. Pairwise subsampling indicated that sequencing depth was expected to affect the degree of clonotype sharing among donors. Sampling was limited to blood, and TCR repertoires in tissue likely differ from TCR repertoires in blood.

Using the deep immunoSEQ assay, TCR CDR3 regions were amplified from genomic DNA by multiplex PCR. Genomic DNA extracted from each cell subset was distributed evenly over all wells of several immunoSEQ 96-well plates, and each plate served as one replicate. For sorted subsets, each replicate PCR was loaded with about 0.2 ug genomic DNA, equivalent to 30,000 or so T cell genomes. Purified libraries were measured with a Qubit 3.0 fluorometer, size-checked on a Bioanalyzer 2100, and measured again with the KAPA Library Quantification kit. Each immunoSEQ 96-well plate was sequenced on its own single-read 150-cycle Illumina NextSeq 550 flow cell. The original pipeline was this. The immunoSEQ output contained only junctional sequences without quality scores, so filtering could not match that applied to full-length reads. Sequences were annotated with PyIR, a Python wrapper for IgBLAST v1.9, using IMGT germline references to assign V/J genes and CDR3. Reads with weak V/J assignments (E-value above 1e-6), missing CDR3, stop codons, out-of-frame junctions, or ambiguous translated residues were removed. A V3J clonotype was defined by an identical inferred V gene, J gene, and CDR3 amino acid sequence. To compute the percentage overlap between repertoires, the number of shared unique clonotypes was divided by the size of the smaller repertoire. Repertoire richness was assessed with RTK rarefaction, the Chao1 estimator, and Recon v2.1 estimates of unobserved clonotypes. OLGA was used to compute generation probabilities for all TCRbeta clonotypes that the gDNA method yielded from a handful of donors. In its TCRdb copy, this immuneACCESS table keeps in-frame sequences only and misses some clones. Where compared with another copy, unresolved V genes explain less than half of these, and the others have no known cause. For V, J and clone size, that table is used; D and trimming come from the DNA. The sample table contains some 660,000 clones; only one count was recorded for around 78% of them. Of the sample, roughly 2% is held by the ten largest clones.

This clone was seen repeatedly, ten times or more. Its antigen is still unknown. One base away there is no much larger clone; base qualities are not given. Healthy HIV-negative adults with no recently reported acute infections or vaccinations were included as donors. Only Caucasian adults living in Nashville, Tennessee, USA were represented among the donors. CD4+ T cells were enriched by magnetic negative selection; naive cells were then positively selected on CD45RA, and the negative fraction formed the memory subset. Blood was obtained by leukapheresis, after which PBMCs were separated by Ficoll-Histopaque density gradient centrifugation and cryopreserved in liquid nitrogen vapor phase. Analytical flow cytometry was used to check the purity and quantity of every magnetically sorted T cell population. From each sorted fraction, genomic DNA was isolated and quantified by UV absorbance on a Nanodrop 2000c.

Relative to germline, V is 2 bases shorter and J is 1 base shorter, with 11 bases between their ends. CDR1 and CDR2 are read off the germline V gene as SGHVS and FNYEAQ. Counted from cysteine to phenylalanine, this CDR3 has 15 amino acids. The sequence is cut down to CDR3 DNA, 45 bases in frame from base 1. The origin of this receptor is a woman aged 30 to 39 in good health. Sample: memory CD4+ T cells sorted from blood. In the paper's terms, the cell subset or site label means: CD45RA-negative fraction. The sequence links TRBV7-6 to TRBJ1-1, with an unclear D gene assignment. The nucleotides read TGTGCCAGCAGCTTATTTCGGCCGGAGAACACTGAAGCTTTCTTT. The resulting protein is CASSLFRPENTEAFF.